The TCR beta chain under discussion was sequenced for a study of T cell responses to AZD1222 COVID-19 vaccine. Sequencing was performed with immunoSEQ multiplex PCR; in TCRdb, only in-frame clones are kept and a portion is missing. The repertoire includes roughly 120,000 clones, less than 90% of them detected once, and 9.8% sits in the top ten. With V trimmed by 4 bases and J by 4 bases, 9 bases remained unmatched. Looked up from germline, CDR1 is MNHEY and CDR2 is SVGAGI. This CDR3 contains 15 residues. The chain is built from TRBV6-5 and TRBJ2-7, with 8 bases matching TRBD2. The sample here was peripheral blood, taken on day 0 of AZD1222 vaccination. This receptor was identified in an adult in good health. CDR3 region: CASSSSPGGKYEQYF. The CDR3 region has the DNA TGTGCCAGCAGTTCATCTCCGGGAGGGAAGTACGAGCAGTACTTC.